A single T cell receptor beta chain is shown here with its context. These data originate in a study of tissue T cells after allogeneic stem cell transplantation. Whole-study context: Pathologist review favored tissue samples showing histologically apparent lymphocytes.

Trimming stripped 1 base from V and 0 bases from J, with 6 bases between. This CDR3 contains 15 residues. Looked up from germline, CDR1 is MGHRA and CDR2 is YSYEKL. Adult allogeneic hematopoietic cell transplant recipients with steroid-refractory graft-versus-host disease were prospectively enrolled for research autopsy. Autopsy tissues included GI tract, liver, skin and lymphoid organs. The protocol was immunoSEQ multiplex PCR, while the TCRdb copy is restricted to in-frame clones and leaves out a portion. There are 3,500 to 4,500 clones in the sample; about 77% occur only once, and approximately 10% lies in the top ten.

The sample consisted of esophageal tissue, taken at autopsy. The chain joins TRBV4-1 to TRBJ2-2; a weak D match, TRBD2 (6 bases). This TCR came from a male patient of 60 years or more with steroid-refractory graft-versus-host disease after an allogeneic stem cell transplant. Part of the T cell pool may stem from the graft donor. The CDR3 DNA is TGCGCCAGCAGCCAAGCTAGCGCGAACACCGGGGAGCTGTTTTTT. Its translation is CASSQASANTGELFF.